This TCR beta chain was obtained from a study of beta chain features in type 1 diabetes. Cells sorted by CD45RO/CCR7/CD25/CD127/CD95/CD27 comprised CD4+ naive, central memory, regulatory and stem cell-like memory cells. The whole isolated RNA underwent reverse transcription, so sequencing captured expressed TCRB transcripts. Sequencing was performed with immunoSEQ multiplex PCR; in TCRdb, only in-frame clones are kept and a portion is missing. The profile shows 810,000 or so clones, roughly a sixth of them singletons. This CDR3 spans 12 amino acids. Germline V lookup: CDR1 MDHEN, CDR2 SYDVKM. V lost 5 bases and J 3 bases, leaving 6 bases between the germline ends. This clone was seen only a few times. Other nucleotide sequences from this sample produce the same CDR3.

The sample consisted of naive CD4+ T cells from blood. The source of this sequence is a woman aged 18-29 years in good health. The chain combines TRBV28 with TRBJ2-3; D unresolved. CDR3 coding DNA: TGTGCCAGCAGTGTCAGTACAGATACGCAGTATTTT. Amino acids: CASSVSTDTQYF.